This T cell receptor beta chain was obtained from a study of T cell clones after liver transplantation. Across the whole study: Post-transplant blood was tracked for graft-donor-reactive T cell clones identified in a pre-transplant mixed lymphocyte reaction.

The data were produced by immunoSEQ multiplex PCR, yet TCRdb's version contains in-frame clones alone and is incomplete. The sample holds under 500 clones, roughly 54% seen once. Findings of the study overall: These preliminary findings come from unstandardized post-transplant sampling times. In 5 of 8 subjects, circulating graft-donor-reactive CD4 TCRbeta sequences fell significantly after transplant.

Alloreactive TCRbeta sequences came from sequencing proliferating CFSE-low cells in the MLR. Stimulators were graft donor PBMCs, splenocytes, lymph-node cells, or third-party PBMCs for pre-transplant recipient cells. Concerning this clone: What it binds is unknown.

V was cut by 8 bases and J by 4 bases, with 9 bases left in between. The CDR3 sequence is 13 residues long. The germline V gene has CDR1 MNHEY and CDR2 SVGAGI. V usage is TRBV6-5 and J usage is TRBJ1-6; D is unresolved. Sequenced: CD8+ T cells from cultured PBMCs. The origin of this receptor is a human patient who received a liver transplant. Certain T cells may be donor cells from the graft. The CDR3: CASGDPYNSPLHF. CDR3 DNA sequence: TGTGCCAGCGGTGACCCTTATAATTCACCCCTCCACTTT.